This T cell receptor beta chain was recorded in a study of cytomegalovirus exposure and HLA in healthy donors. Regarding the study as a whole: Later analysis showed most CMV-associated TCR beta chains appearing HLA-restricted.

The PCR used 60 Vbeta and 13 Jbeta primers. Assay: immunoSEQ multiplex PCR; the TCRdb copy retains only in-frame clones and omits some. The top ten clones hold more than 3.5% of a sample with under 150,000 clones, over 65% of them seen once. With respect to this clone: Its antigen is still unknown.

Germline CDR1 SGDLS, CDR2 YYNGEE. The length of the CDR3 is 14 residues. The TCR sequence derives from a woman in her 40s in good health and CMV-seropositive. The sample taken for sequencing was PBMCs. The gene calls are TRBV9 and TRBJ2-5; 10 bases match TRBD2. Judging by the DNA end, TRBJ2-7 fits better; the J call may be wrong. The CDR3 DNA is TGTGCCAGCAGCTCAGCGGGAGGGCCCTACGAGCAGTACTTC. This gives the protein CASSSAGGPYEQYF.